The rows below give T cell receptor beta chains drawn from one sample of a study of blood T cell repertoires in COVID-19. Produced via immunoSEQ multiplex PCR; TCRdb's table is partial and in-frame only. This sample carries tens of thousands of clones, 80% to 85% of them seen once, and the ten largest clones take around 27%. The sequencing sample was made of peripheral blood. All receptors derive from a human donor in a cohort sampled during active COVID-19. CDR3s include the opening cysteine and the closing phenylalanine or tryptophan. D genes are given only for firm matches. Only part of the rows carry a size: once, few, many, or a class if the clone is expanded.

TRBJ1-6 | NA | TRBV4-3 | NA | TGCGCCAGCAGCCAAGGACCAGGGACTCGGAATTCACCCCTCCACTTT | CASSQGPGTRNSPLHF
TRBJ2-4 | NA | TRBV27 | once | TGTGCCAGCAGGATGACAGGGACTAAAAACATTCAGTACTTC | CASRMTGTKNIQYF
TRBJ2-5 | TRBD2 | TRBV11-2 | NA | TGTGCCAGCAGCTCCCTAGCGGGGGGGCCGAAGACCCAGTACTTC | CASSSLAGGPKTQYF
TRBJ2-7 | TRBD1 | TRBV7-8 | NA | TGTGCCAGCAGCTTAGTACAGGGGGCGCAGGCCTACGAGCAGTACTTC | CASSLVQGAQAYEQYF
TRBJ1-5 | NA | TRBV6-5 | NA | TGTGCCAGCAGTTACCGGAGCAATCAGCCCCAGCATTTT | CASSYRSNQPQHF
TRBJ1-3 | NA | TRBV4-2 | NA | TGTGCCAGCAGCCAGACGGGGGTGGACGGAAACACCATATATTTT | CASSQTGVDGNTIYF
TRBJ2-5 | NA | TRBV6-2/TRBV6-3 | NA | TGTGCCAGCAGCGGGAGCCAAGAGACCCAGTACTTC | CASSGSQETQYF
TRBJ2-7 | NA | TRBV11-2 | NA | TGTGCCAGCAGCTTAGGTCCGGGGAGGAGTTACGAGCAGTACTTC | CASSLGPGRSYEQYF
TRBJ1-2 | NA | TRBV11-2 | once | TGTGCCAGCAGCATCCAGGGTTTCTATGGCTACACCTTC | CASSIQGFYGYTF
TRBJ2-7 | TRBD1 | TRBV9 | NA | TGTGCCAGCAGCGCGGGACAGGTTTCCTACGAGCAGTACTTC | CASSAGQVSYEQYF
TRBJ1-5 | TRBD1 | TRBV29-1 | NA | TGCAGCGTTCCGGGACAGGGAGGCAATCAGCCCCAGCATTTT | CSVPGQGGNQPQHF
TRBJ1-6 | TRBD1 | TRBV3-1/TRBV3-2 | NA | TGTGCCAGCAGCCATGACAGGGGGCTGAATTCACCCCTCCACTTT | CASSHDRGLNSPLHF
TRBJ1-2 | TRBD1 | TRBV2 | few | TGTGCCAGCAGTGCGGGGACAGGGGGGAGCTATGGCTACACCTTC | CASSAGTGGSYGYTF
TRBJ2-3 | NA | TRBV19 | NA | TGTGCCAGTAGTATAGATCTTCCAGGGGCCGGTACGCAGTATTTT | CASSIDLPGAGTQYF
TRBJ1-1 | NA | TRBV2 | NA | TGTGCCAGCAGTGAACGAGGGAACACTGAAGCTTTCTTT | CASSERGNTEAFF
TRBJ1-6 | NA | TRBV6-5 | NA | TGTGCCAGCTTGAGTCTCCATAATTCACCCCTCCACTTT | CASLSLHNSPLHF
TRBJ2-3 | TRBD2 | TRBV29-1 | NA | TGCAGCGTCACTAGCGGGGGTACGCAGTATTTT | CSVTSGGTQYF
TRBJ2-1 | TRBD2 | TRBV9 | NA | TGTGCCAGCAGCGTGCTTAGTAGCGGGGGGGCCCCCTACAATGAGCAGTTCTTC | CASSVLSSGGAPYNEQFF